This record covers a single TCR beta chain. What it binds is unknown. Some clones are missing from TCRdb's copy, which holds only in-frame ones; the method was immunoSEQ multiplex PCR. In the table there are some 31,000 clones, about 86% of which are singletons. This sample is drawn from a study of STAT3 mutations in large granular lymphocyte leukemia. The germline gives CDR1 SGDLS, CDR2 YYNGEE. Trimming took off 0 bases at V and 7 bases at J, with 14 bases between the two ends. The CDR3 has 15 amino acids. Findings and caveats of the study: All newly emerging clones after therapy were STAT3 wild type. In T-cell large granular lymphocyte leukemia, about half of patients showed multiple immunodominant subclonotypes.

This sequence originates from a man between 60 and 70 years old with T-cell large granular lymphocyte leukemia. Some clones in this sample may be carry-over from other donors' samples. This rearrangement joins TRBV9 to TRBJ1-5, with TRBD1 as a possible D gene (6 bases). Specimen: peripheral blood mononuclear cells. The CDR3, as DNA: TGTGCCAGCAGCGTAGGTGGGCAGGGGAACCAGCCCCAGCATTTT. Protein: CASSVGGQGNQPQHF.